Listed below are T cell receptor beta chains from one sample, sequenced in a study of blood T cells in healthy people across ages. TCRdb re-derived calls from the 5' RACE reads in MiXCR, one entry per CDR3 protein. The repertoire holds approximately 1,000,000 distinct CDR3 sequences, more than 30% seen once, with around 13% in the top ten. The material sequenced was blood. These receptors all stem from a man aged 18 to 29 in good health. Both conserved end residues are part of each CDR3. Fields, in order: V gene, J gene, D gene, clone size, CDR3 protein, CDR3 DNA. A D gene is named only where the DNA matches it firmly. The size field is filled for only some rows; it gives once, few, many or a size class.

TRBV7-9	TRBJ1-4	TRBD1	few	CASSPPGQPATNEKLFF	TGTGCCAGCAGCCCGCCGGGACAGCCTGCAACTAATGAAAAACTGTTTTTT
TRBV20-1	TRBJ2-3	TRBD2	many	CSATSGGNTDTQYF	TGCAGTGCAACTAGCGGGGGCAACACAGATACGCAGTATTTT
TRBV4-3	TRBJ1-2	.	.	CASRAYLEGSNYGYTF	TGCGCCAGCAGAGCTTACCTGGAGGGGAGTAACTATGGCTACACCTTC
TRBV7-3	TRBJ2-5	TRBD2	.	CASSLGGSGRETQYF	TGTGCCAGCAGCTTGGGAGGGAGTGGGCGAGAGACCCAGTACTTC
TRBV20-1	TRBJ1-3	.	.	CSARGLRGTGNTIYF	TGCAGTGCTAGGGGCCTCCGGGGCACTGGAAACACCATATATTTT
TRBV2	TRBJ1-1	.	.	CASSGEAGTHPSFF	TGTGCCAGCAGCGGGGAAGCCGGGACCCACCCTAGTTTCTTT
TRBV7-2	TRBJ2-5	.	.	CASSLLGTIQETQYF	TGTGCCAGCAGTCTCCTTGGGACGATTCAAGAGACCCAGTACTTC
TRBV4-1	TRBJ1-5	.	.	CASSQVGTSNQPQHF	TGCGCCAGCAGCCAAGTTGGCACAAGCAATCAGCCCCAGCATTTT
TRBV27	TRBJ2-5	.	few	CASSLYREGAQYF	TGTGCCAGCAGTTTATACAGGGAAGGGGCCCAGTACTTC
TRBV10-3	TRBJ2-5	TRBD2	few	CAIRSSREGETQYF	TGTGCCATCAGGAGTAGCCGGGAGGGGGAGACCCAGTACTTC
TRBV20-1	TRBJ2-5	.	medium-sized	CSALSGFQETQYF	TGCAGTGCGCTATCAGGGTTCCAAGAGACCCAGTACTTC
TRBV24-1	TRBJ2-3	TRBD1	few	CATGTGQDYTDTQYF	TGTGCCACCGGCACGGGACAGGATTACACAGATACGCAGTATTTT
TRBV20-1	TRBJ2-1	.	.	CSARDFGLVLGEQFF	TGCAGTGCTAGAGATTTTGGGCTAGTCCTCGGTGAGCAGTTCTTC
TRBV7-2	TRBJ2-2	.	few	CASSSRGTGELFF	TGTGCCAGCAGCTCCAGAGGAACCGGGGAGCTGTTTTTT
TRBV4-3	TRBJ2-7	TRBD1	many	CASSQEDRGLYEQYF	TGCGCCAGCAGCCAAGAGGACAGGGGGCTCTACGAGCAGTACTTC
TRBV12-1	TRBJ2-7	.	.	CASSFMAGGLNNEQYF	TGTGCCAGCAGCTTTATGGCGGGGGGCCTTAACAATGAGCAGTACTTC
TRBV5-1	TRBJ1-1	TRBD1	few	CASSRGTGEAFF	TGCGCCAGCAGCCGGGGGACAGGAGAAGCTTTCTTT
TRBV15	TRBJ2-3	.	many	CATSRDMERSDTQYF	TGTGCCACCAGCAGAGATATGGAGAGATCAGATACGCAGTATTTT